This TCR beta chain emerged from a study of identical twins. Germline lookup yields CDR1 KGHDR and CDR2 SFDVKD. This CDR3 is 14 amino acids long. The V and J ends lost 3 bases and 13 bases, in that order; junction bases with no gene match: 6. MiXCR was run by TCRdb on the 5' RACE reads, yielding one entry per CDR3 protein. The sample consists of 200,000 to 250,000 distinct CDR3 sequences, 7% of them appearing once. This clonotype was seen ten or more times. Another study also made use of these data, one on yellow fever vaccine responses in identical twins.

The receptor was derived from a woman aged 18-35 years in good health. The chain recombines TRBV24-1 with TRBJ2-1; the match to TRBD2 covers 12 bases. Sequenced material: memory (CD45RO+) T cells sorted from blood. As DNA, the CDR3 is TGTGCCACCAGTGATCCAGGGACTAGCGGGCGTCAGTTCTTC. Its protein is CATSDPGTSGRQFF.